This T cell receptor beta chain emerged from a study of neoadjuvant nivolumab and ipilimumab in lung cancer. Clones were sequenced by immunoSEQ multiplex PCR, and TCRdb holds only the in-frame ones, with some missing. Here the sample spans about 17,000 clones, roughly 76% being singletons. CDR3 length: 15 residues. Per the germline V gene, CDR1 is MGHRA and CDR2 is YSYEKL. The V gene lost 0 bases and the J gene lost 2 bases, with 10 bases spanning the gap. The chain couples TRBV4-1 to TRBJ1-2; D possibly corresponds to TRBD1 (5 bases). The clonotype was recovered from an adult with non-small cell lung cancer. Source: tumor tissue, taken after neoadjuvant nivolumab, alone or with ipilimumab, at or shortly before surgery. This CDR3 reads CASSQERAGNYGYTF. Written as DNA, the CDR3 is TGCGCCAGCAGCCAAGAGAGGGCAGGGAACTATGGCTACACCTTC.